This is a list of T cell receptor beta chains from one sample in a study of tumor and adjacent non-tumor tissue in lung cancer. TCRdb re-called the multiplex PCR reads through MiXCR, storing one row per CDR3 protein. The sample lists about 70,000 distinct CDR3 sequences, roughly 72% occurring once. Sequencing used lung tumor tissue. The source is a man aged 60 to 75 with non-small cell lung cancer. Each CDR3 is given with its conserved first and last residue. D genes are given only for firm matches. Not every row has a clone size; where given, it reads once, few, many or a size class.

d_call	j_call	clone_size	v_call	cdr3_nt	cdr3_aa
-	TRBJ1-6	many	TRBV5-1	TGCGCCAGCGGACGAGACGGCTCCTATAATTCACCCCTCCACTTT	CASGRDGSYNSPLHF
-	TRBJ2-3	-	TRBV20-1	TGCAGTGCCCTCAGGTCTGAGGGAGCGCGCACCAATACGCAGTATTTT	CSALRSEGARTNTQYF
-	TRBJ2-5	-	TRBV29-1	TGCAGTGTTCTGGCCCTCCTGGAGAACCAGTACTTC	CSVLALLENQYF
-	TRBJ2-7	-	TRBV6-2/TRBV6-3	TGTGCCAACAGCCCGAGGCTCTACGAGCAGTACTTC	CANSPRLYEQYF
TRBD2	TRBJ2-1	-	TRBV20-1	TGCAATGCTATACTAGCGGGAGATGGGAATGAGCAGTTCTTC	CNAILAGDGNEQFF
TRBD2	TRBJ2-1	-	TRBV12-3/TRBV12-4	TGTGCCAGCCGTATCCCTCAGCGGGACCAGAATGAGCAGTTCTTC	CASRIPQRDQNEQFF
-	TRBJ1-2	-	TRBV29-1	TGCAGCGTTGAAGGGAGTTGGGAGAGCTACACCTTC	CSVEGSWESYTF
-	TRBJ1-4	-	TRBV5-1	TGCGCCAGCAGCCCTGGCTTTTTGGCCGCAACTAATGAAGAACTGTTTTTT	CASSPGFLAATNEELFF
-	TRBJ2-3	-	TRBV6-5	TGTGCCAGCAGTTACTCGGGGGGCGCTACAGATACGCAATATTTT	CASSYSGGATDTQYF
TRBD2	TRBJ2-3	-	TRBV5-4	TGTGCCAGCAACCCTAACGAGCGGGAGCCGGGAGATAGGCAGTATTTT	CASNPNEREPGDRQYF
-	TRBJ2-3	many	TRBV6-2/TRBV6-3	TGTGTCAGCAGTTACTCCGACGGGACAGATACGCAGTATTTT	CVSSYSDGTDTQYF
-	TRBJ1-2	many	TRBV5-4	TGTGCCAGCAGCTTGGAATCCCTCGGGGTTGGCTACACCTTC	CASSLESLGVGYTF
TRBD2	TRBJ2-5	-	TRBV11-1	TGTGCCAGCAGCTCAGGACTAGCAATGGGGGAGACCCAGTACTTC	CASSSGLAMGETQYF
-	TRBJ1-2	-	TRBV29-1	TGCAGCGTTGTGAGGGGCTATGGCTACGCCTTC	CSVVRGYGYAF
-	TRBJ1-5	-	TRBV29-1	TGCAGCGTTGGCCCCTCAGGTAGCAATCAGTCACAGCATTTT	CSVGPSGSNQSQHF
-	TRBJ2-1	-	TRBV20-1	TGCAGTGCTAACCTACTAGTGGGAGAAGAGGAACAGTTCTTC	CSANLLVGEEEQFF
TRBD2	TRBJ2-4	-	TRBV20-1	TGCAGTGCACCGGGACTAGCGGGAGGTACAACCAGAAACATTCAGTACTTC	CSAPGLAGGTTRNIQYF
-	TRBJ2-1	-	TRBV21-1	TGTGCCAGCAGCAATGAAGGCCGAGGGAGTAATGAGCAGGTCTTC	CASSNEGRGSNEQVF
-	TRBJ1-5	-	TRBV6-1	TGTGCCACCCGACATACAGATACGCAGCATTTT	CATRHTDTQHF
-	TRBJ2-3	many	TRBV5-1	TGCGCCAGCACCGGAGGGGGGAGATCGGGCACAGATACGCAGTATTTT	CASTGGGRSGTDTQYF
-	TRBJ2-2	-	TRBV29-1	TGCAGCGGGGCGGTGACGGCCGGGAAGCTGTCTTTT	CSGAVTAGKLSF
-	TRBJ2-5	-	TRBV11-2	TGTGCCAGCAGCTCAAGGGAGCAAGAGACCCAGTACTTC	CASSSREQETQYF
TRBD2	TRBJ2-7	-	TRBV20-1	TGCAGTGTTCTCGGGGGGATAGCGAGATCCTACGAGCAGTACTTC	CSVLGGIARSYEQYF
-	TRBJ2-3	-	TRBV6-1	TGCGCCAGCAGTGTAAGCGGAGGAAGCACAGATAGGCAGTATTTT	CASSVSGGSTDRQYF
-	TRBJ2-3	once	TRBV20-1	TGCAGTGCTAGAGATTGGGGAGTCCTTACAGATAAGCAGTATTTT	CSARDWGVLTDKQYF
TRBD1	TRBJ2-3	once	TRBV7-9	TGTGCCAGCAGCGCTCCCCCGGGACAGGTGCTCACAGATACGCAGTATTTT	CASSAPPGQVLTDTQYF
-	TRBJ1-1	-	TRBV29-1	TGCAGTGCAAGACACGGATGTGGAATGAACACTGAAGCTTTCTTT	CSARHGCGMNTEAFF
-	TRBJ2-5	-	TRBV29-1	TGCAGCGTTGATGGGTATCCAGCGACCCAAGAGACCCAGTACTTC	CSVDGYPATQETQYF
-	TRBJ2-3	-	TRBV29-1	TGCAGCGTAGAGCCTTCTCTAGCGGGACAGGCAGATACGCAGTATTTT	CSVEPSLAGQADTQYF
TRBD1	TRBJ1-4	-	TRBV29-1	TGCAGCGTTAGACAGGGTGAAAAACTGTTTTTT	CSVRQGEKLFF
-	TRBJ2-7	once	TRBV14	TGTGCTAGCAGCCCCTCTTACTCCTTCGAGCAGTACTTC	CASSPSYSFEQYF
-	TRBJ2-3	-	TRBV5-5	TGTGTCAGCAACCGGTGGGGAGAGCGGCCAGATATGCAGTATTTT	CVSNRWGERPDMQYF
TRBD2	TRBJ2-7	-	TRBV6-2/TRBV6-3	TGTACCAGCAATTCAGCGGGAGGGCCGGACGAGCAGTACTTC	CTSNSAGGPDEQYF
TRBD2	TRBJ2-3	-	TRBV6-1	TGTGCCTGCAGCCTTACTAGCGGGAGGGCCCGCTACCCCGATACGCAGTATTTT	CACSLTSGRARYPDTQYF
-	TRBJ2-7	many	TRBV7-9	TGTGCCAGCAGCTTATTAGTTCTATCGGACGGTACCTACGAGCAGTACTTC	CASSLLVLSDGTYEQYF
-	TRBJ2-3	-	TRBV20-1	TGCAGTGCTAGAGATCCAGTCACGGGTGGCACAGATACACTATATTTT	CSARDPVTGGTDTLYF
-	TRBJ2-5	-	TRBV6-6	TGTGCCAGCAATTACTCGTGGTCACCGGCGGTAGAGACCCAGTACTTC	CASNYSWSPAVETQYF
TRBD2	TRBJ2-6	once	TRBV10-3	TGTGTCATCAGTGAGCATGGGACTAGCGGGAGGGACTTTGGGGCCAACGTCCAGACTTTC	CVISEHGTSGRDFGANVQTF
-	TRBJ1-1	-	TRBV29-1	TGCAGCGCTTCGGCAGGGCGGGACACTGAGGCTTTCTTT	CSASAGRDTEAFF
-	TRBJ1-5	-	TRBV6-6	TGTGCCGGCAGTTACCGTGGGGGGCCTAGCAATCAGCTCCAGCATTTT	CAGSYRGGPSNQLQHF
-	TRBJ2-1	-	TRBV18	TGTGCCAGCTCACCACCGCAATCCTCCTACAATGAGGAGTTCTTC	CASSPPQSSYNEEFF
-	TRBJ1-1	-	TRBV6-5	TGTGCCAGCAGTTACTTACAGGCGAACTCTGAAACTTTCTTT	CASSYLQANSETFF
-	TRBJ1-5	-	TRBV6-1	TGTGCCAGCAGTGAAGGGGGGGTGACCAATCAGCCCCGGCATTTT	CASSEGGVTNQPRHF
TRBD2	TRBJ2-1	-	TRBV20-1	TGCAGTGATAGAGGTCAACGGACTAGCCATGAGCAGTTCTTC	CSDRGQRTSHEQFF